Sequencing of this T cell receptor beta chain was carried out in a study of blood T cell repertoires in COVID-19. Study at large: Whether acute or convalescent, the COVID-19 samples came from the United States, Italy and Spain. PBMCs, B-cell-depleted T cells, or T cells provided the cDNA or gDNA that made up the material.

The CDR3 has 14 residues. CDR1 LNHDA and CDR2 SQIVND come from the germline V gene (reference sequence). With V trimmed by 4 bases and J by 4 bases, 4 bases remained unmatched. In the authors' methods: Estimation of nucleated cell counts was performed using reference gene primer amplification. TCRdb keeps only in-frame clones here, not all; method: immunoSEQ multiplex PCR. For V, J and clone size, that table is used; D and trimming come from the DNA. Of fewer than 75,000 clones listed, around nine tenths are singletons. This TCR came from a man between 65 and 85 years old with acute or convalescent COVID-19. V gene TRBV19 combines with J gene TRBJ2-1, with 7 bases lining up with TRBD2. The specimen sequenced was peripheral blood. CDR3 nucleotides: TGTGCCAGTAGTAGCCTAGCGGTTTACAATGAGCAGTTCTTC. Its translation: CASSSLAVYNEQFF.